This T cell receptor beta chain derives from a study of shared clonotypes between healthy human individuals (dated by TCRdb to the early 2020s). Looking at the study overall: The cohort comprised a couple of women and three men aged 18 to 49 years. Per donor, three plates each were used for CD4 naive and CD4 memory, two for CD8 naive, and one for CD8 memory. To estimate repertoire size and how much clonotypes are shared between individuals, the study performed deep sequencing of blood TCR repertoires from 4 to 6 healthy adults. To increase sequencing depth and limit assay-specific biases, TCR repertoire library preparation and sequencing were carried out by different laboratories using diverse techniques. Per donor, leukapheresis produced somewhere between about 0.94 and 9 billion PBMCs. What the authors observed across the whole study: Estimated clonotype richness was generally larger for naive than for memory subsets. Pairwise subsampling indicated that sequencing depth was expected to affect the degree of clonotype sharing among donors. Higher generation probabilities were observed for clonotypes shared by all four sorted-subset donors than for non-shared clonotypes. Because the study included a small number of donors, the genetic and exposure-history diversity represented was limited. Incomplete sequencing was indicated by rarefaction of sorted-subset datasets, despite the large sequencing depth. Sharing across a handful of donors was observed for approximately 5% of naive CD4, under 4% of naive CD8, 2% to 2.5% of memory CD4, and about 0.39% of memory CD8 clonotypes. Sampling was restricted to blood, and TCR repertoires in tissues likely differ from the TCR repertoires found in blood.

TCR CDR3 regions were amplified from genomic DNA by multiplex PCR using the deep immunoSEQ assay. Extracted genomic DNA from each cell subset was distributed evenly across all wells of several immunoSEQ 96-well plates, and each plate was treated as a replicate. Each replicate PCR for sorted subsets received about 220 ng genomic DNA, equal to some 32,000 T cell genomes. Purified libraries were quantified with a Qubit 3.0 fluorometer, sized on a Bioanalyzer 2100, and re-quantified with the KAPA Library Quantification kit. A separate single-read 150-cycle Illumina NextSeq 550 flow cell was used to sequence each immunoSEQ 96-well plate. Per the source publication's procedure: Because the immunoSEQ output included only junctional sequences and no quality scores, the filtering could not be the same as the filtering used for full-length reads. Sequences were annotated with PyIR, a Python wrapper for IgBLAST v1.9, and V/J genes and CDR3 were assigned using IMGT germline references. Reads with weak V/J assignments (E-value above 1e-6), missing CDR3, stop codons, out-of-frame junctions, or ambiguous translated residues were removed. V3J clonotypes were defined by identical inferred V gene, J gene, and CDR3 amino acid sequence. The percentage overlap between two repertoires was calculated by dividing the number of shared unique clonotypes by the size of the smaller repertoire. Three approaches were used to assess repertoire richness: RTK rarefaction, the Chao1 estimator, and Recon v2.1 estimates of unobserved clonotypes. OLGA was used to compute generation probabilities for all TCRbeta clonotypes that the gDNA method yielded from several donors. Not all clones reach the TCRdb copy of this immuneACCESS table, which keeps in-frame sequences only. Checked studies attribute under half of the gap to unresolved V genes and leave the rest unexplained. V and J calls and clone size follow that table, whereas D and trimming were derived from the DNA. This sample comprises some 580,000 clones, 97% of them detected only once. The top ten clonotypes cover around 0.06% of the sample.

Healthy HIV-negative adults with no recently reported acute infections or vaccinations were included as donors. All donors were Caucasian adults living in Nashville, Tennessee, USA. CD4+ T cells were enriched by magnetic negative selection, after which naive cells were positively selected on CD45RA and the negative fraction was taken as the memory subset. After blood collection by leukapheresis, PBMCs were isolated using Ficoll-Histopaque density gradient centrifugation and then cryopreserved in the vapor phase of liquid nitrogen. Analytical flow cytometry was used to check the purity and quantity of each magnetically sorted T cell population. From each sorted fraction, genomic DNA was isolated and quantified by UV absorbance on a Nanodrop 2000c. This clone showed up just once. Its antigen specificity is not known. It has no much larger one-base neighbor in the sample; base qualities were not kept.

V lost 5 bases and J lost 6 bases, and the count of bases not matched to a germline gene is 8. Measured from the cysteine to the phenylalanine, the CDR3 is 14 residues long. Just the 42-base CDR3 DNA is kept, in frame starting at base 1. From the germline V gene (reference sequence), CDR1 is LNHDA and CDR2 is SQIVND. The chain joins TRBV19 to TRBJ2-3; 7 junctional bases match TRBD2. This TCR was sampled from a woman aged 25 to 39 in good health. The source material was naive CD4+ T cells sorted from blood. Interpreted using the paper, the cell subset or site label stands for: CD45RA+ positively selected. The DNA is TGTGCCAGTAGTGGGGGGGATTATGCGGATACGCAGTATTTT. Its protein reads: CASSGGDYADTQYF.